Each of the 20 T cell receptor beta chains below was sequenced from the same sample in a study of T cell responses to AZD1222 COVID-19 vaccine. Sequencing used immunoSEQ multiplex PCR; TCRdb keeps in-frame clones, though not all of them. Found here are 85,000 to 120,000 clones, less than 90% of them singletons; the top ten hold over 15%. This material consisted of peripheral blood, taken on day 0 of AZD1222 vaccination. Every receptor here comes from an adult in good health.

The chain employs TRBV10-3 and TRBJ2-1; 8 nucleotides line up with TRBD2. This CDR3 has 16 amino acids. J lost 4 bases, V lost 4 bases, and 9 bases had no gene match. Germline values: CDR1 ENHRY, CDR2 SYGVKD. CDR3 in amino acids: CAISVSGGTAYNEQFF. The CDR3 DNA reads as TGTGCCATCAGTGTTTCGGGGGGGACTGCTTACAATGAGCAGTTCTTC.

CDR3 in amino acids: CASSYRPGAGAEAFF. DNA for the CDR3: TGTGCCAGCAGTTACCGTCCGGGGGCAGGGGCTGAAGCTTTCTTT. V and J are TRBV6-2 or TRBV6-3 and TRBJ1-1; a weak D match, TRBD1 (6 bases). V was pared by 2 bases and J by 6 bases, with 16 bases between. CDR1 is MNHEY and CDR2 is SVGEGT in the germline V gene. This CDR3 comprises 15 residues.

The chain couples TRBV13 to TRBJ1-4; 9 bases agree with TRBD1. Germline assignment: CDR1 PRHDT and CDR2 FYEKMQ (reference sequence). This CDR3 comprises 15 residues. Unmatched junction bases numbered 8, after V lost 4 bases and J lost 8 bases. CDR3 in DNA: TGTGCCAGCAGCTCAATGACAGGGGGTGAAGAAAAACTGTTTTTT. Translating it yields CASSSMTGGEEKLFF. The variable domain in full, completed from reference TRBV13 and TRBJ1-4, reads AAGVIQSPRHLIKEKRETATLKCYPIPRHDTVYWYQQGPGQDPQFLISFYEKMQSDKGSIPDRFSAQQFSDYHSELNMSSLELGDSALYFCASSSMTGGEEKLFFGSGTQLSVL.

This chain links TRBV19 with TRBJ2-5; 8 bases agree with TRBD2. Germline V gene sequence: CDR1 LNHDA, CDR2 SQIVND (reference sequence). CDR3 length equals 15 residues. V dropped 5 bases and J dropped 2; count of bases not matched to a gene: 7. The CDR3 protein is CASSFFLAGQETQYF. CDR3 nucleotides: TGTGCCAGTAGTTTTTTTTTAGCGGGGCAAGAGACCCAGTACTTC.

The genes are TRBV7-8 and TRBJ2-2; D is perhaps TRBD1 or TRBD2 (6 bases each). V gave up 7 bases and J gave up 2 bases, with 14 bases separating them. The CDR3 totals 15 residues. Germline-derived CDR1 and CDR2 are SGHVS and FQNEAQ. CDR3 amino acids: CASTWRGHNTGELFF. In nucleotides, the CDR3 is TGTGCCAGCACCTGGCGGGGACACAACACCGGGGAGCTGTTTTTT.

The genes are TRBV5-8 and TRBJ1-2; a weak D match, TRBD1 (6 bases). Trimming stripped 0 bases from V and 3 bases from J, with 12 bases between. CDR1 SGHTS and CDR2 YDEGEE come from the germline V gene. CDR3 length: 15 amino acids. The CDR3 loop is CASSLVGGADYGYTF. The CDR3 DNA reads TGTGCCAGCAGCTTGGTTGGGGGGGCGGACTATGGCTACACCTTC.

This sequence joins TRBV27 and TRBJ1-3; a weak D match, TRBD1 (5 bases). This CDR3 is built from 13 residues. Germline V lookup: CDR1 MNHEY, CDR2 SMNVEV (reference sequence). Trimming took off 5 bases at V and 12 bases at J, with 17 bases between the two ends. The CDR3 DNA sequence: TGTGCCAGCAGTCCAAGCGACAGACGGGTCATATATTTT. Translating gives CASSPSDRRVIYF.

The chain joins TRBV11-1 to TRBJ2-1; a weak D match, TRBD1 (7 bases). The germline V and J ends were trimmed by 4 bases and 7 bases, with 8 bases remaining between them. Germline assignment: CDR1 SGHAT and CDR2 FQDESV (reference sequence). The CDR3 has 12 amino acids. CDR3 in amino acids: CASSSGGNEQFF. CDR3 sequence (DNA): TGTGCCAGCAGCTCAGGGGGGAATGAGCAGTTCTTC.

This chain links TRBV27 with TRBJ2-7; D ambiguous. The CDR3 loop spans 13 amino acids. V lost 2 bases and J lost 4, with 9 bases in between. CDR1 is MNHEY and CDR2 is SMNVEV in the germline V gene (reference sequence). CDR3 amino acids: CASSLGLSYEQYF. The CDR3 DNA reads as TGTGCCAGCAGTTTAGGTTTATCGTACGAGCAGTACTTC.

The genes are TRBV7-2 and TRBJ2-3; 7 nucleotides match TRBD2. CDR1 is SGHTA, CDR2 FQGNSA, per germline. The CDR3 covers 13 residues. V was pared by 3 bases and J by 6 bases, with 3 bases of the junction left unmatched. In nucleotides, the CDR3 is TGTGCCAGCAGCTTCCGACTAGCCGATACGCAGTATTTT. The encoded protein is CASSFRLADTQYF.

The rearrangement joins TRBV19 to TRBJ2-2, with no clear D. Trimming shortened V by 5 bases and J by 5 bases, and 6 bases separated the two germline ends. The CDR3 runs to 12 residues. The germline V gene encodes CDR1 LNHDA and CDR2 SQIVND (reference sequence). The CDR3 nucleotides read TGTGCCAGTAGTTATACGACCGGGGAGCTGTTTTTT. This sequence encodes CASSYTTGELFF.

This chain connects TRBV18 to TRBJ1-6; the D gene is possibly TRBD1 (6 bases). This CDR3 is 17 amino acids long. Trimming shortened V by 0 bases and J by 3 bases, and 12 bases separated the two germline ends. Germline assignment: CDR1 KGHSH and CDR2 LQKENI. In nucleotides, the CDR3 is TGTGCCAGCTCACCACCGGGGGGGGCCTACTATAATTCACCCCTCCACTTT. It codes for CASSPPGGAYYNSPLHF.

The gene calls are TRBV18 and TRBJ1-4; D ambiguous. Trimming took 3 bases from V and 6 from J, leaving 5 bases between them. CDR1 is KGHSH and CDR2 is LQKENI in the germline V gene. CDR3 size: 12 residues. In DNA form, the CDR3 reads TGTGCCAGCTCACCGATTGATGAAAAACTGTTTTTT. Translation gives CASSPIDEKLFF.

This clone came up a few times. The gene calls are TRBV5-6 and TRBJ2-7; 10 nucleotides agree with TRBD1. V was pared by 7 bases and J by 6 bases, with 10 bases of the junction left unmatched. CDR1 is SGHDT, CDR2 YYEEEE, per germline. The CDR3 loop spans 14 amino acids. This CDR3 is CASGPGQGFREQYF. In nucleotides, the CDR3 is TGTGCCAGCGGTCCGGGACAGGGGTTTCGCGAGCAGTACTTC.

The chain carries TRBV29-1 and TRBJ2-5, with 10 bases that match TRBD1. V lost 7 bases, J lost 2 bases, and 7 bases stayed unmatched. The germline gives CDR1 SQVTM, CDR2 ANQGSEA. The CDR3 extends over 14 amino acids. The CDR3 is CSGGQGSGQETQYF. DNA for the CDR3: TGCAGCGGGGGACAGGGGAGCGGGCAAGAGACCCAGTACTTC. The full variable domain, rest sourced from reference TRBV29-1 and TRBJ2-5, is SAVISQKPSRDICQRGTSLTIQCQVDSQVTMMFWYRQQPGQSLTLIATANQGSEATYESGFVIDKFPISRPNLTFSTLTVSNMSPEDSSIYLCSGGQGSGQETQYFGPGTRLLVL.

The CDR3 nucleotides are TGTGCCAGCAGTTTACCCCAACGGGGGGGAGTAACCCAGTACTTC. Encoded protein: CASSLPQRGGVTQYF. This rearrangement joins TRBV28 to TRBJ2-5; the match to TRBD2 covers 8 bases. The CDR3 sequence is 15 residues long. Germline-derived CDR1 and CDR2 are MDHEN and SYDVKM. The V segment lost 2 bases and the J segment 8 bases; nucleotides outside the gene matches: 10.

V usage is TRBV18 and J usage is TRBJ1-1, with no clear D. Germline V CDR1 and CDR2: KGHSH, LQKENI. The CDR3 spans 16 residues. V was clipped by 3 bases and J by 4 bases, with 18 bases between them. The CDR3, as DNA: TGTGCCAGCTCACCGGACCGGGTGAGGAGGACCACTGAAGCTTTCTTT. Translating gives CASSPDRVRRTTEAFF.

V usage is TRBV6-5 and J usage is TRBJ1-5, with D tentatively TRBD1 (5 bases). The CDR3 is 15 residues long. V dropped 6 bases and J dropped 0 bases, with 12 bases sitting between them. Germline V gene sequence: CDR1 MNHEY, CDR2 SVGAGI. This chain's CDR3 is CASSRDSYSNQPQHF. CDR3 nucleotide sequence: TGTGCCAGCAGCCGCGACAGTTATAGCAATCAGCCCCAGCATTTT.

The chain joins TRBV10-3 to TRBJ2-1; D is unclear. The CDR3 runs 11 residues. The germline V and J ends were trimmed by 6 bases and 5 bases, with 5 bases remaining between them. CDR1 is ENHRY and CDR2 is SYGVKD in the germline V gene. The CDR3: CAISPNNEQFF. DNA for the CDR3: TGTGCCATCAGCCCCAACAATGAGCAGTTCTTC.

The chain recombines TRBV28 with TRBJ1-1; D uncertain. V dropped 6 bases and J dropped 2 bases, with 7 bases sitting between them. This CDR3 is 12 amino acids long. From germline, CDR1 is MDHEN and CDR2 SYDVKM. The CDR3, as DNA: TGTGCCAGCAGCCTACTAAACACTGAAGCTTTCTTT. Translated: CASSLLNTEAFF.